The rows below give T cell receptor beta chains drawn from one sample of a study of shared clonotypes between healthy human individuals. TCRdb keeps only in-frame clones here, not all; method: immunoSEQ multiplex PCR. The repertoire has over a million clones, roughly 96% of them found once; the top ten carry roughly 1.2%. Sequencing input: naive CD4+ T cells sorted from blood. These TCRs come from a young man in good health. Both conserved end residues are part of each CDR3. A D gene is named only where the DNA matches it firmly. Some rows mark clone size as missing; the rest say once, few, many or name a class of expanded clone.

>TRBD1|once|TRBJ2-7|TRBV18
CASSPGQGRSDEQYF
TGTGCCAGCTCACCGGGACAGGGGCGGTCGGACGAGCAGTACTTC
>.|.|TRBJ1-1|TRBV5-1
CASSTFEEGGTLRPNEAFF
TGCGCCAGCAGCACCTTTGAAGAGGGGGGGACCCTAAGACCCAATGAAGCTTTCTTT
>.|.|TRBJ2-7|TRBV15
CATSRVGRGYEQYF
TGTGCCACCAGCAGAGTCGGCAGAGGCTACGAGCAGTACTTC
>.|.|TRBJ1-1|TRBV29-1
CSVGSTGSHEAFF
TGCAGCGTTGGGTCGACAGGTTCCCATGAAGCTTTCTTT
>TRBD2|.|TRBJ2-1|TRBV28
CASSSGGPGSSYNEQFF
TGTGCCAGCAGCAGCGGGGGCCCCGGGAGCTCCTACAATGAGCAGTTCTTC
>.|.|TRBJ2-5|TRBV28
CASSRRPGETQYF
TGTGCCAGCAGCCGTCGACCGGGAGAGACCCAGTACTTC
>TRBD2|.|TRBJ2-7|TRBV9
CASSVGLSGRDYEQYF
TGTGCCAGCAGCGTAGGTCTCAGCGGGAGGGACTACGAGCAGTACTTC
>.|.|TRBJ2-7|TRBV2
CASSDWSYEQYF
TGTGCCAGCAGTGATTGGAGCTACGAGCAGTACTTC
>.|.|TRBJ2-2|TRBV15
CATSREGGTGELFF
TGTGCCACCAGCAGAGAGGGGGGCACCGGGGAGCTGTTTTTT
>TRBD1|.|TRBJ2-1|TRBV27
CASSQTTGTGKFF
TGTGCCAGCAGCCAAACTACCGGGACAGGGAAGTTCTTC
>.|once|TRBJ1-1|TRBV28
CASSPTGWKAEAFF
TGTGCCAGCAGTCCGACCGGGTGGAAGGCTGAAGCTTTCTTT
>TRBD2|.|TRBJ2-1|TRBV6-4
CASSERAREWVNEQFF
TGTGCCAGCAGTGAACGCGCGCGGGAGTGGGTCAATGAGCAGTTCTTC
>TRBD2|.|TRBJ2-7|TRBV9
CASSQREGPYEQYF
TGTGCCAGCAGCCAAAGGGAGGGGCCCTACGAGCAGTACTTC
>TRBD2|.|TRBJ2-7|TRBV5-5
CASSPTSGRSYEQYF
TGTGCCAGCAGCCCCACTAGCGGGCGGTCCTACGAGCAGTACTTC
>.|.|TRBJ2-7|TRBV15
CATSPGRGSYEQYF
TGTGCCACCAGCCCTGGCAGGGGCTCCTACGAGCAGTACTTC
>TRBD2|.|TRBJ2-7|TRBV5-6
CASSFSGRMTYEQYF
TGTGCCAGCAGCTTTAGCGGGAGAATGACATACGAGCAGTACTTC
>TRBD1|.|TRBJ1-5|TRBV27
CASSLGTARYSNQPQHF
TGTGCCAGCAGTTTAGGGACAGCGAGATATAGCAATCAGCCCCAGCATTTT
>.|.|TRBJ2-1|TRBV7-2
CASSLVSLNYEQFF
TGTGCCAGCAGCTTAGTGTCGCTTAACTATGAGCAGTTCTTC
>TRBD2|.|TRBJ2-3|TRBV27
CASSLGFRVQRGFTDTQYF
TGTGCCAGCAGTTTAGGTTTCAGGGTACAGCGGGGCTTCACAGATACGCAGTATTTT
>TRBD1|.|TRBJ2-7|TRBV7-2
CASRLTGATYEQYF
TGTGCCAGCAGGCTCACAGGGGCAACCTACGAGCAGTACTTC
>.|once|TRBJ2-7|TRBV30
CAWGWDKTYEQYF
TGTGCCTGGGGATGGGACAAAACCTACGAGCAGTACTTC
>.|.|TRBJ2-2|TRBV18
CASSTSNTGELFF
TGTGCCAGCTCGACGAGTAACACCGGGGAGCTGTTTTTT
>.|.|TRBJ2-3|TRBV10-1
CASSEGGRGVDTQYF
TGCGCCAGCAGTGAGGGGGGCCGGGGCGTCGATACGCAGTATTTT
>TRBD2|once|TRBJ2-1|TRBV19
CASNGGGSYNEQFF
TGTGCCAGTAATGGGGGGGGGAGTTACAATGAGCAGTTCTTC
>TRBD2|.|TRBJ2-7|TRBV6-5
CASSSPSGSSYEQYF
TGTGCCAGCAGTTCTCCTAGCGGTAGCTCCTACGAGCAGTACTTC
>.|.|TRBJ2-1|TRBV5-1
CASSLLGGGNYEQFF
TGCGCCAGCAGCTTATTGGGTGGGGGGAACTATGAGCAGTTCTTC
>TRBD1|.|TRBJ2-2|TRBV2
CASDGQGITGELFF
TGTGCCAGCGATGGACAGGGGATCACCGGGGAGCTGTTTTTT
>.|.|TRBJ2-1|TRBV25-1
CASSVRSNEQFF
TGTGCCAGCAGTGTCCGATCCAATGAGCAGTTCTTC
>TRBD1|.|TRBJ1-2|TRBV14
CASSQAGTGDYGYTF
TGTGCCAGCAGCCAGGCCGGGACAGGGGACTATGGCTACACCTTC
>TRBD1|.|TRBJ1-5|TRBV7-9
CASSSNRKTGGHSNQPQHF
TGTGCCAGCAGCTCCAATCGAAAGACAGGGGGCCATAGCAATCAGCCCCAGCATTTT
>TRBD2|.|TRBJ2-7|TRBV28
CASTSGSSYEQYF
TGTGCCAGTACTAGCGGGAGCTCCTACGAGCAGTACTTC
>TRBD1|.|TRBJ1-2|TRBV5-1
CASRTGQGEIKISYGYTF
TGCGCCAGCAGAACCGGACAGGGAGAGATCAAAATCAGCTATGGCTACACCTTC
>.|.|TRBJ2-1|TRBV5-1
CASSRGGVLYNEQFF
TGCGCCAGCAGCCGAGGAGGGGTTCTCTACAATGAGCAGTTCTTC
>TRBD1|.|TRBJ2-2|TRBV7-2
CASSLRGRVTGELFF
TGTGCCAGCAGCCTCAGGGGGCGGGTCACCGGGGAGCTGTTTTTT
>TRBD1|.|TRBJ1-1|TRBV5-4
CASSLARDRATEAFF
TGTGCCAGCAGCTTGGCCCGGGACAGGGCCACTGAAGCTTTCTTT
>TRBD1|.|TRBJ2-7|TRBV6-6
CASRAGGSYEQYF
TGTGCCAGCCGGGCAGGGGGCTCCTACGAGCAGTACTTC
>.|.|TRBJ2-7|TRBV11-2
CASSLNWSSYEQYF
TGTGCCAGCAGCTTAAACTGGAGCTCCTACGAGCAGTACTTC
>.|once|TRBJ2-7|TRBV10-1
CASSESPGSSYEQYF
TGCGCCAGCAGTGAGTCGCCGGGTTCCTCCTACGAGCAGTACTTC
>TRBD2|once|TRBJ2-5|TRBV5-4
CASSLPTSGSQYF
TGTGCCAGCAGCTTACCGACTAGCGGGAGCCAGTACTTC
>.|.|TRBJ2-2|TRBV23-1
CASSHGGVGTGELFF
TGCGCCAGCAGTCACGGGGGCGTAGGGACCGGGGAGCTGTTTTTT
>.|.|TRBJ1-3|TRBV30
CARITGNTIYF
TGTGCCCGGATCACTGGAAACACCATATATTTT
>.|.|TRBJ2-2|TRBV5-6
CASSLGTSTGELFF
TGTGCCAGCAGCCTCGGGACTTCCACCGGGGAGCTGTTTTTT
>.|once|TRBJ1-5|TRBV29-1
CSVRDSNQPQHF
TGCAGCGTCCGGGACAGCAATCAGCCCCAGCATTTT
>TRBD1|.|TRBJ1-5|TRBV7-9
CASSSSDRHNQPQHF
TGTGCCAGCAGCTCATCGGACAGGCACAATCAGCCCCAGCATTTT
>TRBD1|.|TRBJ1-5|TRBV19
CASSILAGGTLKLPQHF
TGTGCCAGTAGTATACTAGCAGGGGGGACGTTGAAATTACCCCAGCATTTT
>.|.|TRBJ2-3|TRBV25-1
CASSDTVTSTDTQYF
TGTGCCAGCAGTGACACCGTGACGAGCACAGATACGCAGTATTTT
>.|.|TRBJ2-2|TRBV18
CASSPLGGPNTGELFF
TGTGCCAGCTCACCCCTTGGGGGTCCGAACACCGGGGAGCTGTTTTTT